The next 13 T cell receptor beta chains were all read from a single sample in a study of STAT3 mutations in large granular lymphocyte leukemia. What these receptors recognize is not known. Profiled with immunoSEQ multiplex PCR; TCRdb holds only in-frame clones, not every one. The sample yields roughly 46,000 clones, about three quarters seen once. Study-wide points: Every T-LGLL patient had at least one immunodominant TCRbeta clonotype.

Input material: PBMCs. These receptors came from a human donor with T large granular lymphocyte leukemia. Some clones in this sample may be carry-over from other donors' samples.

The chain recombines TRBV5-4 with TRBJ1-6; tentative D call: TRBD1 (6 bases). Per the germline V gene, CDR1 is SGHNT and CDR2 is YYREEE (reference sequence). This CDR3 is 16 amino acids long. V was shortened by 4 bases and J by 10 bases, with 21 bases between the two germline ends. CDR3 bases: TGTGCCAGCAGCCGGGGTATGGGGGCTGGGGTATCACCCCTCCACTTT. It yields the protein CASSRGMGAGVSPLHF.

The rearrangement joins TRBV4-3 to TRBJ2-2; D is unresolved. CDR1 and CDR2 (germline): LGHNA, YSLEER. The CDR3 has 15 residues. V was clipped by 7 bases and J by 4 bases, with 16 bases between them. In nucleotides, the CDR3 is TGCGCCAGCACCGCACACCTCTCCCCCACCGGGGAGCTGTTTTTT. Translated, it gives CASTAHLSPTGELFF.

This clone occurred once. CDR3 in DNA: TGTGCCAGCAGTTACTCGACCTACCGGGCTGAAGCTTTCTTT. Its translation is CASSYSTYRAEAFF. The chain employs TRBV6-5 and TRBJ1-1, with D uncertain. The V gene's germline CDR1 is MNHEY and CDR2 SVGAGI. The length of the CDR3 is 14 residues. V was pared by 0 bases and J by 6 bases, with 11 bases between.

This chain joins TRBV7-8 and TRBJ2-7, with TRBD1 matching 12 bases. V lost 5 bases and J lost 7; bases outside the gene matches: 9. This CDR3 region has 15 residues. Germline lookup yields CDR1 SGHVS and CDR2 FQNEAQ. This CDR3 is CASSASGTGGGEQYF. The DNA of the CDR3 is TGTGCCAGCAGCGCAAGCGGGACAGGGGGCGGGGAGCAGTACTTC.

This CDR3 reads CSFRDQNTEAFF. CDR3 in DNA: TGCAGCTTTCGGGACCAGAACACTGAAGCTTTCTTT. The J gene is TRBJ1-1, the V gene TRBV29-1, with TRBD1 as a possible D gene (5 bases). V lost 8 bases to trimming and J lost 1 base, with 11 bases between them. This CDR3 contains 12 residues. The germline gives CDR1 SQVTM, CDR2 ANQGSEA.

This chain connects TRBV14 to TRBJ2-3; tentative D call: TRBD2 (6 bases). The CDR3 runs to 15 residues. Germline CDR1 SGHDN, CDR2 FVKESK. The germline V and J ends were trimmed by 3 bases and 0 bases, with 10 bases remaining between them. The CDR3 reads CASSHGDFSTDTQYF. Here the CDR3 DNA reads TGTGCCAGCAGCCATGGGGACTTTAGCACAGATACGCAGTATTTT.

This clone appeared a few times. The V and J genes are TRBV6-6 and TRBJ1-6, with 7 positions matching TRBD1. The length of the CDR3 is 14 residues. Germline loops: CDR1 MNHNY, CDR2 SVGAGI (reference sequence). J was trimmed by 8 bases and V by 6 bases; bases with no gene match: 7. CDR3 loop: CASSSGTVDSPLHF. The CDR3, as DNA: TGTGCCAGCAGCTCCGGGACAGTGGATTCACCCCTCCACTTT.

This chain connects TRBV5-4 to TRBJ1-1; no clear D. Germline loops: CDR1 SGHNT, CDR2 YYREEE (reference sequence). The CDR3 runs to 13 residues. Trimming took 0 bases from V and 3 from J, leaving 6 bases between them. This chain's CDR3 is CASSLEGHTEAFF. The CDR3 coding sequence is TGTGCCAGCAGCTTGGAAGGTCACACTGAAGCTTTCTTT. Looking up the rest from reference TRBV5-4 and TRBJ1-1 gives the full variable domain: ETGVTQSPTHLIKTRGQQVTLRCSSQSGHNTVSWYQQALGQGPQFIFQYYREEENGRGNFPPRFSGLQFPNYSSELNVNALELDDSALYLCASSLEGHTEAFFGQGTRLTVV.

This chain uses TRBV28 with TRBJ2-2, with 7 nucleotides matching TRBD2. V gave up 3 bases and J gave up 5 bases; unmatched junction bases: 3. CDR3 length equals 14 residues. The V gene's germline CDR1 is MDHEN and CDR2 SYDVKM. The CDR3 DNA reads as TGTGCCAGCAGTTTGGGGGGGAGTACCGGGGAGCTGTTTTTT. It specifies CASSLGGSTGELFF.

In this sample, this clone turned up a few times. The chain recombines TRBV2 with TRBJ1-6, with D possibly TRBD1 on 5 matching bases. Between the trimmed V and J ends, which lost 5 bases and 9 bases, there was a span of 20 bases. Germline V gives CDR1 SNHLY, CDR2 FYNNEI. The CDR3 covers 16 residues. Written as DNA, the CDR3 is TGTGCCAGCAGTTCGAGGCCCCCCGGCCAGGGTTCACCCCTCCACTTT. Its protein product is CASSSRPPGQGSPLHF.

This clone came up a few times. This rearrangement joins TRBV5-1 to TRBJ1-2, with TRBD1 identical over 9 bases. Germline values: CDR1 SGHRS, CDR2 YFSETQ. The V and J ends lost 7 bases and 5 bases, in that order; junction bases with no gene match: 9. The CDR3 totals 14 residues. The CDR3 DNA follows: TGCGCCAGCGGATCCTCGGGACAGGGTTATGGCTACACCTTC. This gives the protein CASGSSGQGYGYTF.

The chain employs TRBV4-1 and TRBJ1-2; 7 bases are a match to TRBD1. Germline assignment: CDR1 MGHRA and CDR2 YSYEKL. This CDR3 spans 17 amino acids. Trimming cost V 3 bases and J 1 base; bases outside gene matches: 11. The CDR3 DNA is TGCGCCAGCAGCCACCGGGACAGCGGACTTGATAACTATGGCTACACCTTC. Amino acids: CASSHRDSGLDNYGYTF.

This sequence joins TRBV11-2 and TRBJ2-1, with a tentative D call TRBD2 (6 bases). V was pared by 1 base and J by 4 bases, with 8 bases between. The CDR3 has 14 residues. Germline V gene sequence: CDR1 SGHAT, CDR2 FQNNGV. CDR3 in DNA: TGTGCCAGCAGCTTAGGTGGGGGGTACAATGAGCAGTTCTTC. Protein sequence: CASSLGGGYNEQFF.